This entry features one T cell receptor beta chain sequence. No antigen is known for it. This sample was taken from a study of CXCR3-negative and CXCR3-positive naive CD8 T cells. Cells that were CD45RO-CCR7+CD27+CD95- constituted naive CD8+ T cells. General study findings and limits: Compared with CXCR3-negative naive cells, CXCR3-positive naive cells showed more hydrophobic TRB CDR3s. Comparably high diversity was seen in both naive subsets, and much lower diversity in memory CD8+ cells. CXCR3-negative and CXCR3-positive naive cells shared comparable TRBV-TRBJ usage, but memory cells did not. The authors found comparable surface CD5 between naive subsets and inferred TCR strength from TRB CDR3 properties.

This CDR3 has 16 residues. Per the germline V gene, CDR1 is SGHDN and CDR2 is FVKESK. UMI-tagged TRB cDNA libraries were built via 5' RACE. TCRdb reanalyzed the 5' RACE reads, giving one entry per CDR3 protein sequence and no DNA. The ten most abundant clones cover around 0.36% of a sample with some 100,000 distinct CDR3 sequences. Sequencing used naive CXCR3+ CD8+ T cells from blood. The subset was: CD45RO-CCR7+CD27+CD95- naive CD8+ T cells expressing CXCR3 (TNR3+). The TCR was taken from a human donor in good health. Some clones in this sample may be carry-over from other donors' samples. The genes are TRBV14 and TRBJ2-2; the TCRdb D gene call, TRBD2, has no DNA to confirm it. CDR3 protein: CASSHLPGLAAGELFF.